The clone carrying this TCR beta chain was found a few times. Per the original data handling: Using reference gene primer amplification, nucleated cell counts were estimated. This table comes from immunoSEQ multiplex PCR, and its TCRdb copy is limited to in-frame clones, with some not included. Clonal size and the V and J genes are those of that table, whereas D and trimming came from the DNA. The repertoire has 46,000 or so clones, 90% of them found once; the top ten carry around a fifth. This entry belongs to a study of blood T cell repertoires in COVID-19. Study information: COVID-19 samples collected from the United States, Italy and Spain covered acute and convalescent phases.

CDR3 length: 15 residues. V lost 3 bases, J lost 7 bases, and 6 bases stayed unmatched. In germline, CDR1 is LGHNA, CDR2 YNFKEQ. The chain links TRBV4-2 to TRBJ1-6; 7 bases align to TRBD1. The sample taken for sequencing was peripheral blood. The source of this sequence is a man between 65 and 85 years old with active COVID-19. In DNA form, the CDR3 reads TGTGCCAGCAGCCATGCTTCAGGGGGGAATTCACCCCTCCACTTT. Amino acids: CASSHASGGNSPLHF.